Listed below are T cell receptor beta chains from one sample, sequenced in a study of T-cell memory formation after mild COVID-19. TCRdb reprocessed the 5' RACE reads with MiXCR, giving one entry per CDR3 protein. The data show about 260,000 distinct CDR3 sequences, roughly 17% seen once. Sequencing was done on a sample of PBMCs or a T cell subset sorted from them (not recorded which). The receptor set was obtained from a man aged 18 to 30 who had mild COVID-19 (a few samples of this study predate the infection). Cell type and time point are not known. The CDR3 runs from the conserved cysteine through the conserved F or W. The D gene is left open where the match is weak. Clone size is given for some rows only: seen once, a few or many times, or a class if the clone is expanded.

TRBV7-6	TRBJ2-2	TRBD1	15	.	TGTGCCAGCAGCTTAGGACAGGGGGCCAGCGGGGAGCTGTTTTTT	CASSLGQGASGELFF
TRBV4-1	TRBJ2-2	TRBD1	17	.	TGCGCCAGCAGCCGATATCCGGGACAGGGTAACACCGGGGAGCTGTTTTTT	CASSRYPGQGNTGELFF
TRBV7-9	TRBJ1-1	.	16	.	TGTGCCAGCAGCCCAAGGGTCGGCAGAACGAACACTGAAGCTTTCTTT	CASSPRVGRTNTEAFF
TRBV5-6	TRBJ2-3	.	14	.	TGTGCCAGCAGCTTCCCGAGCATGGCAGATACGCAGTATTTT	CASSFPSMADTQYF
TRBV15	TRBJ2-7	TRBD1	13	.	TGTGCCACCAGACGTGGGACAGCCTACGAGCAGTACTTC	CATRRGTAYEQYF
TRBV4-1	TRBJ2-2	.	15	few	TGCGCCAGCAGCCAACCTTCCGGGAACACCGGGGAGCTGTTTTTT	CASSQPSGNTGELFF
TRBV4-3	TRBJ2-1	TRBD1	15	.	TGCGCCAGCAGCCAAGGGGGACAGTGGGGCAATGAGCAGTTCTTC	CASSQGGQWGNEQFF
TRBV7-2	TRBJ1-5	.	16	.	TGTGCCAGCAGCTTGGCGGGCAGAGTAGGCAATCAGCCCCAGCATTTT	CASSLAGRVGNQPQHF
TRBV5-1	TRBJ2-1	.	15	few	TGCGCCAGCAGCTTGAGACGGGGTGCGTACAGTGAGCAGTTCTTC	CASSLRRGAYSEQFF
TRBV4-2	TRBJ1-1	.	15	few	TGTGCCAGCAGCCAAGGTCGCCTGCCGAACACTGAAGCTTTCTTT	CASSQGRLPNTEAFF
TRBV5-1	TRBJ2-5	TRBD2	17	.	TGCGCCAGCAGCCCGGGACTAGCGGGGGGCTCCCAAGAGACCCAGTACTTC	CASSPGLAGGSQETQYF
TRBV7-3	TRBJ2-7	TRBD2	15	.	TGTGCCAGCAGCTTAACCGGGGGGAACTCCTACGAGCAGTACTTC	CASSLTGGNSYEQYF
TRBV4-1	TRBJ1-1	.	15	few	TGCGCCAGCAGCCAAGGGGCAGTTGGATACACTGAAGCTTTCTTT	CASSQGAVGYTEAFF
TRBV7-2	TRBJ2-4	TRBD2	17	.	TGTGCCAGCAGCAAGCCGGGACTAGCGGATTACAAAAACATTCAGTACTTC	CASSKPGLADYKNIQYF
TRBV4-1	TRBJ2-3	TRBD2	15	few	TGCGCCAGCAGCCTCCACGGACTAGCACAAGATACGCAGTATTTT	CASSLHGLAQDTQYF
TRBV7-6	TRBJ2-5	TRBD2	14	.	TGTGCCAGCAATCTCCGGGGGGTCCAAGAGACCCAGTACTTC	CASNLRGVQETQYF
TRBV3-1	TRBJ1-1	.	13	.	TGTGCCAGCAGCCAGGGGCTCGGGACACAAGCTTTCTTT	CASSQGLGTQAFF
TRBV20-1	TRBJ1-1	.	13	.	TGCAGTGCTAGTGCAGATACGAACACTGAAGCTTTCTTT	CSASADTNTEAFF
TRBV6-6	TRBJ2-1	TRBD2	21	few	TGTGCCAGCAGTTACTCGGTTCAGACTAGCGGGGGAGTCTACATGGACAATGAGCAGTTCTTC	CASSYSVQTSGGVYMDNEQFF
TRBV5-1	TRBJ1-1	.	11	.	TGCGCCAGCAGCTCCGAGGCTGTAGCTTTCTTT	CASSSEAVAFF
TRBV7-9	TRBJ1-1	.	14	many	TGTGCCAGCAGCTTCCTGGGAATGAACACTGAAGCTTTCTTT	CASSFLGMNTEAFF
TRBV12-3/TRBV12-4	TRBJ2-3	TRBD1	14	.	TGTGCCAGCAGCCCACAGGGGGACACAGATACGCAGTATTTT	CASSPQGDTDTQYF
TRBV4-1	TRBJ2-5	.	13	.	TGCGCCAGCAGCCAAGAACCGCAAGAGACCCAGTACTTC	CASSQEPQETQYF
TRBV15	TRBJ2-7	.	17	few	TGTGCCACCAGCAGAGACCCTCCGGGGGCTAGCAGCTACGAGCAGTACTTC	CATSRDPPGASSYEQYF
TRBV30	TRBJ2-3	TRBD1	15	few	TGTGCCTCGAGCGTGACAGGGGGCCAGACAGATACGCAGTATTTT	CASSVTGGQTDTQYF
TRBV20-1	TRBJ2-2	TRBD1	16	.	TGCAGTGCTTCGGGACCGGGACAGTCTCATGCCGGGGAGCTGTTTTTT	CSASGPGQSHAGELFF
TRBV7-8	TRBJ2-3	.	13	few	TGTGCCAGCGTGCCAATCTCCCACGATACGCAGTATTTT	CASVPISHDTQYF
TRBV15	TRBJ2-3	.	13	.	TGTGCCAGTGGGACCTTGAGCACAGATACGCAGTATTTT	CASGTLSTDTQYF
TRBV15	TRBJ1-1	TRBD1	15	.	TGTGCCACCAGCAGGGTGGACAGGGGTCGTCCTGAAGCTTTCTTT	CATSRVDRGRPEAFF
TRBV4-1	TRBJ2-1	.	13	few	TGCGCCAGCAGCCAAGGCTACCCTCCCGAGCAGTTCTTC	CASSQGYPPEQFF
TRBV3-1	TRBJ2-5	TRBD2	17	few	TGTGCCAGCAGCCAAGAGAGTCTAGCGGGGGGCGAGGAGACCCAGTACTTC	CASSQESLAGGEETQYF
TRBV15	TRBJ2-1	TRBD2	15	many	TGTGCCACCAGCCTGGGACTAGCAGATTACAATGAGCAGTTCTTC	CATSLGLADYNEQFF
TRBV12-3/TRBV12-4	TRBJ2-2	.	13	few	TGTGCCAGCTTGTACGTACTGACCGGGGAGCTGTTTTTT	CASLYVLTGELFF
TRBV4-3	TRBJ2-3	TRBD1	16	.	TGCGCCAGCAGCCCAACAGGACAGGGGCTCACAGATACGCAGTATTTT	CASSPTGQGLTDTQYF
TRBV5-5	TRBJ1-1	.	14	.	TGTGCCAGCAGGGGGAAGGGGATGAACACTGAAGCTTTCTTT	CASRGKGMNTEAFF
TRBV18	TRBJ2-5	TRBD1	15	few	TGTGCCAGCTCACGAACTCGGACAGGGTTCGAGACCCAGTACTTC	CASSRTRTGFETQYF
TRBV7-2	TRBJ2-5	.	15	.	TGTGCCAGCAGCCTAAGGTCCCCAGTCATCGAGACCCAGTACTTC	CASSLRSPVIETQYF
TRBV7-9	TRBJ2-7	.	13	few	TGTGCCAGCAGCCGTAAGGGGGGCTACGAGCAGTACTTC	CASSRKGGYEQYF
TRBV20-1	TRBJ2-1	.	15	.	TGCAGTGCTAGAGAGAGGGGGTTCAGGGACAATGAGCAGTTCTTC	CSARERGFRDNEQFF
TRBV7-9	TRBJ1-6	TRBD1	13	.	TGTGCCAGCACCAATGGACAGGGAGCACCCCTCCACTTT	CASTNGQGAPLHF
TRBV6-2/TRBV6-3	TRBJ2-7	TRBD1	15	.	TGTGCCAGCAGCGGGATCGACAGGGCGAAGGACGAGCAGTACTTC	CASSGIDRAKDEQYF
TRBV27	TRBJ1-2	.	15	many	TGTGCCAGCAGTCACTACAGGTCAGCTAACTATGGCTACACCTTC	CASSHYRSANYGYTF
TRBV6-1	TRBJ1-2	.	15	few	TGTGCCAGCAGTGAAGGTTTGGGGGGCGCGGCGCGCTACACCTTC	CASSEGLGGAARYTF
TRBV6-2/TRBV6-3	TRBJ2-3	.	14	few	TGTGCCAGCAGTTACGTACGGGGAACAGATACGCAGTATTTT	CASSYVRGTDTQYF
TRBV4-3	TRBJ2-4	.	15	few	TGCGCCAGCAGCCAAGACCCAGGTTATGGGGACATTCAGTACTTC	CASSQDPGYGDIQYF
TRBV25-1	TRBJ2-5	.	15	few	TGTGCCAGCAGTGCCCGACAGGCGTACCAAGAGACCCAGTACTTC	CASSARQAYQETQYF
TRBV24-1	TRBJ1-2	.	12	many	TGTGCCACCAGTGATACAGGGCGGGGCTACACCTTC	CATSDTGRGYTF
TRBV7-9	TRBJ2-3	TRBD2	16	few	TGTGCCAGCAGCTTAGGTCCTAGCGGGGGTTCGGATACGCAGTATTTT	CASSLGPSGGSDTQYF
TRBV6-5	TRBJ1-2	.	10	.	TGTGGTAACGCTGGCTATGGCTACACCTTC	CGNAGYGYTF
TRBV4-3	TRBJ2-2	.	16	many	TGCGCCAGCAGCCAAGAAGGCGTCGGTGGGGCCGGGGAGCTGTTTTTT	CASSQEGVGGAGELFF
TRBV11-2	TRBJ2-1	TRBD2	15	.	TGTGCCAGCGGGTCGGGACTAGCGGGGTACAATGAGCAGTTCTTC	CASGSGLAGYNEQFF
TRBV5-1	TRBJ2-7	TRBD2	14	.	TGCGCCAGCAGCGACGGGGGGAGCTCCTACGAGCAGTACTTC	CASSDGGSSYEQYF
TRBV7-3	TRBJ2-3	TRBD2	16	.	TGTGCCAGCAGCTTACGGGCTAGCGGGGGGAGAGATACGCAGTATTTT	CASSLRASGGRDTQYF
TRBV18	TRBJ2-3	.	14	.	TGTGCCAGCTCACCAAACAGGGGCACAGATACGCAGTATTTT	CASSPNRGTDTQYF
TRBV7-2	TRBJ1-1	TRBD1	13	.	TGTGCCAGCAGCCACAGGGGGAGAGATGAAGCTTTCTTT	CASSHRGRDEAFF